The 28 T cell receptor beta chains presented below share a single source sample, sequenced in a study of spatial heterogeneity in lung cancer. Time point denoted: sample taken at primary tumor resection. TCRdb passed the 5' RACE reads through MiXCR, listing each CDR3 protein once. The data show several thousand distinct CDR3 sequences, with roughly 5% seen just once and about a tenth held by the top ten. Sequencing used normal lung tissue next to the tumor, obtained at surgery. These receptors were obtained from a female donor with early-stage non-small cell lung cancer.

This clonotype qualifies as medium-sized. A junction boundary mismatches the germline segment, possibly from a read error. The V call is TRBV3-1, the J call TRBJ2-1; D perhaps matches TRBD1 (6 bases). The germline CDR1 and CDR2 sequences are LGHDT and YNNKEL (reference sequence). CDR3 length: 13 amino acids. CDR3: CASSQARQELVIF. The CDR3 region has the DNA TGTGCCAGCAGCCAAGCTAGACAGGAGTTGGTGATCTTC.

This clonotype was detected ten times or more. A much bigger clone sits one base away, suggesting this may be a read error. The chain couples TRBV5-1 to TRBJ1-2, with D maybe TRBD1 (6 bases). Germline V CDR1 and CDR2: SGHRS, YFSETQ. CDR3 length: 14 amino acids. The CDR3 region is CASSPAGTPSGYNF. In nucleotides, the CDR3 is TGCGCCAGCAGCCCCGCGGGGACACCCTCCGGCTACAACTTC.

Relative to its sample, this clonotype is medium-sized. The chain links TRBV29-1 to TRBJ2-3; D assignment may be TRBD1 or TRBD2 (5 bases each). The V end lost 1 base, the J end lost 0 bases, and 8 bases lay between the germline ends. The germline V gene encodes CDR1 SQVTM and CDR2 ANQGSEA. CDR3 length equals 14 residues. The CDR3, as DNA: TGCAGCGTTGAAGCGGGACCTAGCACAGATACGCAGTATTTT. Its translation: CSVEAGPSTDTQYF.

This clonotype is medium-sized by share. The V gene is TRBV19, the J gene TRBJ2-1; D is tentatively TRBD1 or TRBD2 (7 bases each). Germline assignment: CDR1 LNHDA and CDR2 SQIVND (reference sequence). V lost 1 base and J lost 7, with 20 bases in between. The CDR3 consists of 17 residues. The CDR3: CASSIGRGTDSGNEQFF. The CDR3 DNA reads TGTGCCAGTAGTATAGGGCGGGGGACAGACTCGGGGAATGAGCAGTTCTTC.

This clonotype counts as medium-sized. This sequence joins TRBV7-6 and TRBJ2-1; 7 positions agree with TRBD2. V was clipped by 3 bases and J by 3 bases; unmatched bases: 5. The CDR3 totals 15 residues. Germline assignment: CDR1 SGHVS and CDR2 FNYEAQ. The CDR3 DNA follows: TGTGCCAGCAGCTTGGGAGGGGTCAGCTACAATGAGCAGTTCTTC. Translated, it gives CASSLGGVSYNEQFF.

This clonotype ranks as medium-sized. The rearrangement joins TRBV15 to TRBJ2-7; weak D call: TRBD1 (6 bases). Germline assignment: CDR1 LNHNV and CDR2 YYDKDF (reference sequence). The germline V and J ends were trimmed by 4 bases and 2 bases, with 12 bases remaining between them. The CDR3 extends over 14 amino acids. CDR3 in DNA: TGTGCCACCAGCACCCCTCACAGGGCCTACGAGCAGTACTTC. Translating it yields CATSTPHRAYEQYF.

This clonotype was found many times. The rearrangement uses TRBV7-8 and TRBJ1-2, with 10 bases that match TRBD1. The J segment lost 8 bases and the V segment lost 4 bases, leaving 4 bases of the junction unmatched. The CDR3 sequence is 13 residues long. Germline loops: CDR1 SGHVS, CDR2 FQNEAQ. In DNA, the CDR3 is TGTGCCAGCAGCTCGACAGGGGGCGGCGGCTACACCTTC. It specifies CASSSTGGGGYTF.

This clonotype is termed medium-sized (0.01 to 0.1%). CDR3 sequence reads: CASSLNLNRNSPLHF. CDR3 nucleotides: TGTGCCAGCAGTTTAAATTTGAACCGGAATTCACCCCTCCACTTT. This chain connects TRBV27 to TRBJ1-6; D remains unclear. In germline, CDR1 is MNHEY, CDR2 SMNVEV (reference sequence). CDR3 size: 15 residues. Trimming shortened V by 2 bases and J by 7 bases, and 12 bases separated the two germline ends.

This clonotype was recorded many times. This chain joins TRBV27 and TRBJ2-1, with D possibly being TRBD1 (8 bases). Trimming took 5 bases from V and 8 from J, leaving 16 bases between them. The V gene's germline CDR1 is MNHEY and CDR2 SMNVEV (reference sequence). This CDR3 region has 14 residues. In DNA, the CDR3 is TGTGCCAGCAGTAATTACAGGGGGGGATATGAGCAGTTCTTC. Its protein product is CASSNYRGGYEQFF.

The chain has TRBV10-2 and TRBJ2-1; no firm D call. Trimming removed 3 bases at V and 7 bases at J, with 13 bases between. The CDR3 is 14 amino acids. Looked up from germline, CDR1 is WSHSY and CDR2 is SAAADI. CDR3 sequence (DNA): TGCGCCAGCAGTGATAAGCAGATCCGGAATGAGCAGTTCTTC. Amino acid sequence: CASSDKQIRNEQFF.

This clonotype is termed medium-sized (0.01 to 0.1%). The genes are TRBV5-1 and TRBJ2-6, with D perhaps matching TRBD1 (6 bases). The CDR3 has 16 amino acids. Trimming cost V 0 bases and J 0 bases, with 7 bases left between them. Looked up from germline, CDR1 is SGHRS and CDR2 is YFSETQ. This CDR3 reads CASSLDRVSGANVLTF. Here the CDR3 DNA reads TGCGCCAGCAGCTTGGACAGGGTCTCTGGGGCCAACGTCCTGACTTTC. Full variable domain (missing parts from reference TRBV5-1 and TRBJ2-6): KAGVTQTPRYLIKTRGQQVTLSCSPISGHRSVSWYQQTPGQGLQFLFEYFSETQRNKGNFPGRFSGRQFSNSRSEMNVSTLELGDSALYLCASSLDRVSGANVLTFGAGSRLTVL.

This clonotype was recorded many times. The gene calls are TRBV28 and TRBJ2-3; unclear D gene. This CDR3 is 11 amino acids long. Trimming removed 2 bases at V and 7 bases at J, with 4 bases between. Germline V CDR1 and CDR2: MDHEN, SYDVKM. The CDR3, as DNA: TGTGCCAGCAGTTTAAGGAATACGCAGTATTTT. It translates to CASSLRNTQYF.

Relative to its sample, this clonotype is medium-sized. The rearrangement uses TRBV30 and TRBJ2-2, with D perhaps TRBD1 or TRBD2 (5 bases each). The germline gives CDR1 GTSNPN, CDR2 SVGIG (reference sequence). The V end lost 8 bases, the J end lost 4 bases, and 17 bases lay between the germline ends. The CDR3 has 14 amino acids. The CDR3 reads CARDGRDGTGELFF. DNA for the CDR3: TGTGCCCGGGATGGCAGGGACGGCACCGGGGAGCTGTTTTTT.

This clonotype was seen at least ten times. The V gene is TRBV5-1, the J gene TRBJ1-6; D possibly corresponds to TRBD1 (5 bases). Germline CDR1 SGHRS, CDR2 YFSETQ. Trimming left V 3 bases short and J 7 bases short, with 14 bases between. CDR3 length equals 15 residues. This CDR3 reads CASSSGPGGNSPLHF. CDR3 in DNA: TGCGCCAGCAGCTCTGGCCCCGGGGGAAATTCACCCCTCCACTTT.

The rearrangement uses TRBV14 and TRBJ1-1; 7 nucleotides line up with TRBD1. After removal of 2 bases from V and 2 bases from J, the junction contained 11 bases not matched to a gene. CDR3 length: 17 amino acids. The germline CDR1 and CDR2 sequences are SGHDN and FVKESK. The CDR3 protein is CASSQTPTRGLNTEAFF. CDR3 nucleotide sequence: TGTGCCAGCAGCCAAACCCCGACGAGGGGGCTTAACACTGAAGCTTTCTTT.

About this clonotype itself: This could be a read error, since a much larger clone is one nucleotide away. This CDR3 is missing its conserved last phenylalanine or tryptophan, likely due to a read error. The rearrangement links TRBV3-1 to TRBJ1-1; 10 bases map to TRBD1. Germline CDR1 reads LGHDT; CDR2 reads YNNKEL (reference sequence). The junction had 7 bases not matched to a gene; V was cut back by 4 bases and J by 5 bases. This CDR3 is 15 amino acids long. CDR3 bases: TGTGCCAGCAGCCCGATGACAGGGGGCGAGACTGAAGCTTTCTTA. Translated: CASSPMTGGETEAFL.

This clonotype appeared many times. One end of the junction does not line up with germline, which may come from a read error. V and J are TRBV7-2 and TRBJ2-7; 7 bases are shared with TRBD2. Germline V gene data show CDR1 as SGHTA and CDR2 as FQGNSA. The CDR3 covers 12 residues. The DNA of the CDR3 is TGTGCCAGCAGCTTCAATCGGGAGGCCGCCCACTTC. Protein product: CASSFNREAAHF.

This clonotype was detected many times. This chain links TRBV5-1 with TRBJ2-3; no clear D gene. CDR3 length: 13 amino acids. Trimming pared 5 bases from V and 1 base from J, leaving 8 bases between. Germline loops: CDR1 SGHRS, CDR2 YFSETQ. CDR3 region: CASRPTGTDTQYF. The CDR3 DNA reads as TGCGCCAGCAGGCCCACGGGCACAGATACGCAGTATTTT.

This clonotype is medium-sized. The chain employs TRBV6-6 and TRBJ2-7, with TRBD2 identical over 9 bases. Germline lookup yields CDR1 MNHNY and CDR2 SVGAGI (reference sequence). CDR3 length: 15 residues. After removal of 6 bases from V and 0 bases from J, the junction contained 6 bases not matched to a gene. CDR3 region: CASRIRLADSYEQYF. DNA for the CDR3: TGTGCCAGCAGGATAAGACTAGCGGACTCCTACGAGCAGTACTTC.

In its sample, this clonotype ranks as medium-sized. The V gene is TRBV27, the J gene TRBJ1-2, with a tentative D call TRBD1 (6 bases). The CDR3 is made up of 14 amino acids. V shed 3 bases and J shed 8 bases, with 16 bases lying between them. Germline V lookup: CDR1 MNHEY, CDR2 SMNVEV (reference sequence). CDR3 loop: CASSFRSGEGGYTF. In DNA, the CDR3 is TGTGCCAGCAGTTTTCGTTCAGGGGAGGGCGGCTACACCTTC.

By share of the sample, this clonotype is medium-sized. CDR3 coding DNA: TGTGCCAGCAGCCAAGGCGGGACTAGGAGCAATGAGCAGTTCTTC. This gives the protein CASSQGGTRSNEQFF. The gene calls are TRBV3-1 and TRBJ2-1; 8 nucleotides line up with TRBD2. J was trimmed by 6 bases and V by 1 base; bases with no gene match: 5. Germline CDR1 reads LGHDT; CDR2 reads YNNKEL (reference sequence). The CDR3 has 15 amino acids.

In its sample, this clonotype ranks as medium-sized (0.01 to 0.1%). The gene calls are TRBV9 and TRBJ1-1; D gene unclear. V was pared by 0 bases and J by 5 bases, with 11 bases between. Germline CDR1 SGDLS, CDR2 YYNGEE. The CDR3 covers 14 residues. CDR3 sequence reads: CASSVVPRETEAFF. CDR3 sequence (DNA): TGTGCCAGCAGCGTAGTTCCAAGGGAAACTGAAGCTTTCTTT. The variable domain in full, with the rest retrieved from reference TRBV9 and TRBJ1-1, is DSGVTQTPKHLITATGQRVTLRCSPRSGDLSVYWYQQSLDQGLQFLIQYYNGEERAKGNILERFSAQQFPDLHSELNLSSLELGDSALYFCASSVVPRETEAFFGQGTRLTVV.

By frequency in the sample, this clonotype is medium-sized. The genes are TRBV10-3 and TRBJ2-3; unclear D gene. The V and J ends lost 5 bases and 1 base respectively, with 7 bases between them. Germline V gene data show CDR1 as ENHRY and CDR2 as SYGVKD. The CDR3 spans 13 residues. CDR3 nucleotide sequence: TGTGCCATCAGTCTGGCCCGCACAGATACGCAGTATTTT. This codes for CAISLARTDTQYF.

This clonotype occurred many times. The chain links TRBV6-1 to TRBJ2-5, with D maybe TRBD2 (6 bases). The CDR3 totals 15 residues. CDR1 and CDR2 (germline): MNHNS, SASEGT. Trimming removed 7 bases at V and 0 bases at J, with 15 bases between. In DNA, the CDR3 is TGTGCCAGCAATAGGCTACTAGCTTACCAAGAGACCCAGTACTTC. It encodes CASNRLLAYQETQYF.

This clonotype rates as medium-sized. The chain joins TRBV12-3 or TRBV12-4 to TRBJ1-1, with 7 bases identical to TRBD1. This CDR3 spans 14 amino acids. The V segment lost 6 bases and the J segment 7 bases; nucleotides outside the gene matches: 11. This chain's CDR3 is CASSPSTGIGEAFF. CDR3 nucleotides: TGTGCCAGCAGCCCCTCGACAGGGATCGGTGAAGCTTTCTTT.

This clonotype is categorized as medium-sized (0.01 to 0.1%). The genes are TRBV6-5 and TRBJ2-1; possible D gene TRBD1, 7 bases. Germline CDR1 MNHEY, CDR2 SVGAGI. This CDR3 is 16 amino acids long. V gave up 1 base and J gave up 7 bases, with 17 bases separating them. The CDR3: CASSYFQGGGGNEQFF. The CDR3 bases are TGTGCCAGCAGTTACTTCCAGGGGGGAGGAGGGAATGAGCAGTTCTTC.

The sample holds a few counts of this clonotype. The V and J genes are TRBV30 and TRBJ1-1; D gene uncertain. V was trimmed by 1 base and J by 10 bases, leaving 10 bases between them. CDR1 and CDR2 from the germline V gene are GTSNPN and SVGIG (reference sequence). This CDR3 comprises 11 residues. CDR3 DNA: TGTGCCTGGAGTGGCTGGGTTCGAGCTTTCTTT. Translated, it gives CAWSGWVRAFF.

By share, this clonotype counts as medium-sized. The chain employs TRBV28 and TRBJ2-2; D is ambiguous. CDR1 and CDR2 (germline): MDHEN, SYDVKM. The CDR3 sequence is 12 residues long. V lost 10 bases, J lost 6 bases, and 12 bases lay in between. In DNA, the CDR3 is TGTGCCACCACGAAGGGTTCCGGGGAGCTGTTTTTT. Translated, it gives CATTKGSGELFF.